The clone carrying this T cell receptor beta chain was detected once. No antigen is known for it. Samples were assayed with immunoSEQ v3.0 at survey level. Measured with immunoSEQ multiplex PCR; TCRdb has only the in-frame clones, and not every one. The repertoire holds about 25,000 clones, around nine tenths seen once, with 4.5% to 6% in the top ten. These data belong to a study of long-term antiretroviral therapy in people with HIV. Regarding the study as a whole: HIV repertoires covered narrower CDR3 length ranges than controls did. Pre-ART clonal expansions dominated every time point's repertoire.

The CDR3 covers 16 residues. Trimming removed 5 bases at V and 4 bases at J, with 18 bases between. Germline CDR1 is MDHEN and CDR2 is SYDVKM. The chain is built from TRBV28 and TRBJ1-3; no firm D call. The source material was unsorted PBMCs, sampled about 4.5 years after starting antiretroviral therapy. This receptor was identified in a man younger than 40 with HIV. CDR3 residues: CASSIGVGSEGNTIYF. CDR3 bases: TGTGCCAGCAGTATCGGGGTTGGATCGGAGGGAAACACCATATATTTT.